A single sample is the source of the 17 T cell receptor beta chains below, sequenced in a study of T cell repertoires in cytomegalovirus infection. TCRdb reprocessed the reads with MiXCR, giving one entry per CDR3 protein. This sample has roughly 720,000 distinct CDR3 sequences, with roughly 36% found just once. The sample comprised PBMCs. The source is a human donor in good health (CMV status not recorded). Some clones in this sample may be carry-over from other donors' samples.

The rearrangement links TRBV28 to TRBJ1-6, with D perhaps TRBD1 (6 bases). This CDR3 spans 15 amino acids. The V gene lost 4 bases and the J gene lost 7 bases, with 14 bases spanning the gap. CDR1 MDHEN and CDR2 SYDVKM come from the germline V gene. The CDR3 reads CASSYGRTENSPLHF. In DNA, the CDR3 is TGTGCCAGCAGTTACGGGAGGACAGAAAATTCACCCCTCCACTTT.

CDR3 bases: TGTGCCAGCAGGGAGACCCACCTCGTAGCTTTCTTT. Translated: CASRETHLVAFF. The V and J genes are TRBV28 and TRBJ1-1; D unresolved. This CDR3 region has 12 residues. V lost 6 bases, J lost 10 bases, and 15 bases lay in between. Germline CDR1 reads MDHEN; CDR2 reads SYDVKM.

The V and J genes are TRBV7-9 and TRBJ2-2; 8 bases map to TRBD2. The CDR3 length is 14 residues. The trim removed 8 bases at V and 2 bases at J, leaving 4 bases unmatched. Germline V gene data show CDR1 as SEHNR and CDR2 as FQNEAQ (reference sequence). The CDR3 bases are TGTGCCAGCCGGGGGGGCGGAAACACCGGGGAGCTGTTTTTT. Amino acids: CASRGGGNTGELFF.

The rearrangement joins TRBV28 to TRBJ1-2; 8 bases map to TRBD1. V shed 6 bases and J 7 bases; nucleotides not matched to a gene: 13. There are 15 residues in the CDR3. CDR1 and CDR2 (germline): MDHEN, SYDVKM. The CDR3 nucleotides read TGTGCCAGCAGCTCCAGACAGGGGCGAGGTTTTGGCTACACCTTC. As protein: CASSSRQGRGFGYTF.

The rearrangement links TRBV6-4 to TRBJ1-2, with D possibly being TRBD1 (6 bases). This CDR3 has 16 residues. The germline V and J ends were trimmed by 3 bases and 4 bases, with 18 bases remaining between them. CDR1 and CDR2 (germline): MRHNA, SNTAGT. This CDR3 reads CASSDSSGGRAYGYTF. The CDR3 region has the DNA TGTGCCAGCAGTGATTCCTCTGGGGGGCGAGCCTATGGCTACACCTTC.

Only a few counts were recorded for this clonotype. This chain links TRBV7-8 with TRBJ1-4; 7 bases match TRBD1. The length of the CDR3 is 19 residues. Germline V gene data show CDR1 as SGHVS and CDR2 as FQNEAQ. V shed 0 bases and J 2 bases; nucleotides not matched to a gene: 12. The CDR3, as DNA: TGTGCCAGCAGCTTAGCGAGGCGGGCGGCAGGGGGGACTAATGAAAAACTGTTTTTT. Translated: CASSLARRAAGGTNEKLFF. Complete variable domain (other parts from reference TRBV7-8 and TRBJ1-4): GAGVSQSPRYKVAKRGQDVALRCDPISGHVSLFWYQQALGQGPEFLTYFQNEAQLDKSGLPSDRFFAERPEGSVSTLKIQRTQQEDSAVYLCASSLARRAAGGTNEKLFFGSGTQLSVL.

This clonotype was picked up a small number of times. The chain employs TRBV10-2 and TRBJ1-2; D is possibly TRBD1 (5 bases). The CDR3 spans 16 residues. V lost 0 bases and J 0 bases, leaving 11 bases between the germline ends. Looked up from germline, CDR1 is WSHSY and CDR2 is SAAADI. CDR3: CASSESPTAPNYGYTF. DNA of the CDR3: TGCGCCAGCAGTGAGTCGCCGACAGCTCCTAACTATGGCTACACCTTC.

This clonotype appeared a few times. This chain uses TRBV7-8 with TRBJ2-1, with 8 bases identical to TRBD2. V shed 4 bases, J shed 2 bases, and the junction held 10 bases outside the gene matches. The CDR3 is made up of 17 amino acids. Germline V gene sequence: CDR1 SGHVS, CDR2 FQNEAQ. CDR3 residues: CASSWAGAGGTYNEQFF. The CDR3 nucleotides are TGTGCCAGCAGCTGGGCCGGGGCGGGGGGCACCTACAATGAGCAGTTCTTC. The full variable domain, its missing parts supplied by reference TRBV7-8 and TRBJ2-1, is GAGVSQSPRYKVAKRGQDVALRCDPISGHVSLFWYQQALGQGPEFLTYFQNEAQLDKSGLPSDRFFAERPEGSVSTLKIQRTQQEDSAVYLCASSWAGAGGTYNEQFFGPGTRLTVL.

The rearrangement links TRBV12-3 or TRBV12-4 to TRBJ2-7, with D tentatively TRBD1 (6 bases). V was cut by 5 bases and J by 3 bases, with 14 bases left in between. The CDR3 contains 14 residues. The CDR3 nucleotides are TGTGCCAGCAGTCCACAGGGTGGGGGCTACGAGCAGTACTTC. Translated: CASSPQGGGYEQYF.

The CDR3 nucleotides read TGTGCCAGCAGCCTAGGTCGGCAAGACTCCTACGAGCAGTACTTC. Protein: CASSLGRQDSYEQYF. The chain links TRBV4-2 to TRBJ2-7, with D unclear. This CDR3 contains 15 residues. Germline assignment: CDR1 LGHNA and CDR2 YNFKEQ. Trimming cost V 4 bases and J 0 bases, with 13 bases left between them.

V gene TRBV5-4 combines with J gene TRBJ2-2; unclear D gene. V shed 1 base and J shed 3 bases, with 7 bases lying between them. This CDR3 spans 14 amino acids. Per germline, CDR1 SGHNT and CDR2 YYREEE (reference sequence). The CDR3 sequence is CASSLTTDTGELFF. The DNA for the CDR3 is TGTGCCAGCAGCTTGACGACCGACACCGGGGAGCTGTTTTTT. Drawing the rest from reference TRBV5-4 and TRBJ2-2, the complete variable domain is ETGVTQSPTHLIKTRGQQVTLRCSSQSGHNTVSWYQQALGQGPQFIFQYYREEENGRGNFPPRFSGLQFPNYSSELNVNALELDDSALYLCASSLTTDTGELFFGEGSRLTVL.

This rearrangement joins TRBV3-1 to TRBJ2-7; the D call may be TRBD1 or TRBD2 (5 bases each). The V end was cut by 0 bases, the J end by 4 bases, with 13 bases between. This CDR3 is built from 15 residues. Germline CDR1 is LGHDT and CDR2 is YNNKEL (reference sequence). The CDR3 nucleotides are TGTGCCAGCAGCCAAGAAACGGGGCTTTGGTACGAGCAGTACTTC. Translated: CASSQETGLWYEQYF.

The chain is built from TRBV7-8 and TRBJ1-5; D remains ambiguous. V was clipped by 4 bases and J by 0 bases, with 13 bases between them. Germline CDR1 is SGHVS and CDR2 is FQNEAQ. The CDR3 consists of 16 residues. CDR3 coding DNA: TGTGCCAGCAGCTCCTCTCGCGGGTTTAGCAATCAGCCCCAGCATTTT. This codes for CASSSSRGFSNQPQHF.

The chain has TRBV6-5 and TRBJ1-1; no clear D gene. The V gene lost 0 bases and the J gene lost 11 bases, with 13 bases spanning the gap. Germline assignment: CDR1 MNHEY and CDR2 SVGAGI. The CDR3 length is 13 residues. The CDR3 here is CASSYSIGLGAFF. CDR3 sequence (DNA): TGTGCCAGCAGTTACTCTATAGGGCTGGGCGCTTTCTTT.

This clonotype was seen a few times. The genes are TRBV19 and TRBJ2-1, with D perhaps given as TRBD1 or TRBD2 (5 bases each). Trimming removed 5 bases at V and 5 bases at J, with 16 bases between. Germline V gene data show CDR1 as LNHDA and CDR2 as SQIVND (reference sequence). The CDR3 sequence is 15 residues long. The CDR3 DNA reads as TGTGCCAGTAGTCCAAGGGACGAAGGGGACAATGAGCAGTTCTTC. Amino acids: CASSPRDEGDNEQFF.

The CDR3 sequence: CASSLRTGSGMNTEAFF. The CDR3 DNA reads TGTGCCAGCAGTTTAAGGACAGGGTCTGGGATGAACACTGAAGCTTTCTTT. The J gene is TRBJ1-1, the V gene TRBV25-1, with 8 positions matching TRBD1. The V gene's germline CDR1 is MGHDK and CDR2 SYGVNS. V shed 5 bases, J shed 0 bases, and the junction held 11 bases outside the gene matches. There are 17 residues in the CDR3.

The V and J genes are TRBV6-1 and TRBJ2-3; possible D gene TRBD2, 6 bases. Trimming left V 4 bases short and J 0 bases short, with 8 bases between. This CDR3 comprises 14 residues. Germline CDR1 MNHNS, CDR2 SASEGT. DNA for the CDR3: TGTGCCAGCAGTGGACTAGGAAGCACAGATACGCAGTATTTT. This sequence encodes CASSGLGSTDTQYF.